Listed below are T cell receptor beta chains from one sample, sequenced in a study of blood T cells in healthy people across ages. TCRdb passed the 5' RACE reads through MiXCR, listing each CDR3 protein once. The sample carries some 1.6 million distinct CDR3 sequences, approximately 32% recorded once. Sequencing was performed on blood. These receptors originate from a woman in her 30s in good health. CDR3s include the opening cysteine and the closing phenylalanine or tryptophan. The D gene is left open where the match is weak. Clone size is given for some rows only: seen once, a few or many times, or a class if the clone is expanded.

d_call | clone_size | j_call | v_call | cdr3_nt | cdr3_aa
- | few | TRBJ1-1 | TRBV7-9 | TGTGCCAGCAGCCCCAAAGGGTATTCCACTGAAGCTTTCTTT | CASSPKGYSTEAFF
- | - | TRBJ2-3 | TRBV6-1 | TGTGCCAGCAGTGAAGCGCTGGTCCGCACAGATACGCAGTATTTT | CASSEALVRTDTQYF
- | once | TRBJ1-1 | TRBV4-1 | TGCGCCAGCAGCCAATGGAGTTGGGCAGGTCCTAAGAACACTGAAGCTTTCTTT | CASSQWSWAGPKNTEAFF
- | few | TRBJ1-2 | TRBV6-4 | TGTGCCAGCAGTGACCCGGGGTTCACAGGGAAGAATGGCTACACCTTC | CASSDPGFTGKNGYTF
- | - | TRBJ2-7 | TRBV20-1 | TGCAGTGCTAGAGGGCCCGACACCTACGAGCGGTACTTC | CSARGPDTYERYF
- | - | TRBJ2-3 | TRBV18 | TGTGCCAGCTCACCAAAAGGGTTGGGCACAGATACGCAGTATTTT | CASSPKGLGTDTQYF
- | few | TRBJ2-6 | TRBV12-3/TRBV12-4 | TGTGCCAGCCATAAAGGGGGCTCTGGGGCCAACGTCCTGACTTTC | CASHKGGSGANVLTF
- | - | TRBJ1-1 | TRBV9 | TGTGCCAGCAGCGTAGGCGGGATGGGGACTGAAGCTTTCTTT | CASSVGGMGTEAFF
- | - | TRBJ1-5 | TRBV20-1 | TGCAGTGCCGGCCTACCAAAGGGGGAGTCCCAGCATTTT | CSAGLPKGESQHF
- | - | TRBJ2-7 | TRBV20-1 | TGCAGTGCTAGAGATCTGGAGACCGACTACGAGCAGTACTTC | CSARDLETDYEQYF
TRBD2 | few | TRBJ2-3 | TRBV20-1 | TGCAGTGCTCTGAGCGGGAGGGCAGGGGATACGCAGTATTTT | CSALSGRAGDTQYF
TRBD2 | many | TRBJ2-1 | TRBV12-3/TRBV12-4 | TGTGCCAGCAGCCAAAGGACTAGCGGGAGGGTGGCTGAGCAGTTCTTC | CASSQRTSGRVAEQFF
TRBD2 | - | TRBJ2-7 | TRBV6-6 | TGTGCCAGCAGTTACGATGGGAGGACTAGCTCCTACGAGCAGTACTTC | CASSYDGRTSSYEQYF
- | - | TRBJ2-3 | TRBV20-1 | TGCAGTGCTAGAGATCACAAAGATACGCAGTATTTT | CSARDHKDTQYF
- | - | TRBJ1-4 | TRBV4-2 | TGTGCCAGCAGTGGTCATGAACTGGGTGAAAAACTGTTTTTT | CASSGHELGEKLFF
- | few | TRBJ1-4 | TRBV12-3/TRBV12-4 | TGTGCCAGCAGTCAAAGGGAAAAACTGTTTTTT | CASSQREKLFF
TRBD2 | - | TRBJ2-7 | TRBV5-1 | TGCGCCAGCAGCTTGGATCTAGCGGGAGACTACGAGCAGTACTTC | CASSLDLAGDYEQYF
- | - | TRBJ2-7 | TRBV15 | TGTGCCACCAGCGGAGGCTTATACTACGAGCAGTACTTC | CATSGGLYYEQYF
- | - | TRBJ2-5 | TRBV7-2 | TGTGCCGGCAGCTTTCGGCCTACCCTGACAGAGACCCAGTACTTC | CAGSFRPTLTETQYF
- | - | TRBJ2-1 | TRBV20-1 | TGCAGTGCTAGACACGGACATCTCCCGGGGAATGAGCAGTTCTTC | CSARHGHLPGNEQFF